These T cell receptor beta chains were read from a single sample in a study of long-term antiretroviral therapy in people with HIV. The table came from immunoSEQ multiplex PCR; TCRdb's copy has only in-frame clones and leaves some out. The data hold about 34,000 clones, with over 85% observed a single time. The sequences come from unsorted PBMCs, collected approximately 5.1 years after starting antiretroviral therapy. These receptors were taken from a woman between 45 and 60 years old with HIV. The CDR3 runs from the conserved cysteine through the conserved F or W. Each record gives: J gene, V gene, CDR3 length, clone size, D gene, CDR3 protein, CDR3 DNA. A D gene is named only where the DNA matches it firmly. Expanded clones are given a class, and other clones once, few, many or no size at all.

J gene: TRBJ1-2
V gene: TRBV6-5
CDR3 length: 14
clone size: NA
D gene: NA
CDR3 protein: CASSYSGGGYGYTF
CDR3 DNA: TGTGCCAGCAGTTACTCTGGGGGAGGCTATGGCTACACCTTC

J gene: TRBJ1-2
V gene: TRBV6-6
CDR3 length: 11
clone size: NA
D gene: NA
CDR3 protein: CASKTPYGYTF
CDR3 DNA: TGTGCCAGCAAGACCCCATATGGCTACACCTTC

J gene: TRBJ1-5
V gene: TRBV5-4
CDR3 length: 15
clone size: NA
D gene: NA
CDR3 protein: CASSLGGYSNQPQHF
CDR3 DNA: TGTGCCAGCAGCTTGGGGGGTTATAGCAATCAGCCCCAGCATTTT

J gene: TRBJ2-3
V gene: TRBV7-9
CDR3 length: 16
clone size: NA
D gene: NA
CDR3 protein: CASSLAGGRGTDTQYF
CDR3 DNA: TGTGCCAGCAGCTTGGCCGGGGGGCGGGGCACAGATACGCAGTATTTT

J gene: TRBJ2-5
V gene: TRBV2
CDR3 length: 14
clone size: NA
D gene: NA
CDR3 protein: CASSESGFQETQYF
CDR3 DNA: TGTGCCAGCAGTGAATCGGGGTTCCAAGAGACCCAGTACTTC

J gene: TRBJ2-6
V gene: TRBV2
CDR3 length: 18
clone size: few
D gene: NA
CDR3 protein: CASSEVRLLSSGANVLTF
CDR3 DNA: TGTGCCAGCAGTGAGGTCAGATTACTAAGCTCTGGGGCCAACGTCCTGACTTTC

J gene: TRBJ1-1
V gene: TRBV7-9
CDR3 length: 15
clone size: once
D gene: NA
CDR3 protein: CASSSLSGGSTEAFF
CDR3 DNA: TGTGCCAGCAGCTCTTTGTCGGGGGGGAGCACTGAAGCTTTCTTT

J gene: TRBJ2-1
V gene: TRBV20-1
CDR3 length: 11
clone size: NA
D gene: NA
CDR3 protein: CSASRPNEQFF
CDR3 DNA: TGCAGTGCTAGTCGTCCAAATGAGCAGTTCTTC

J gene: TRBJ1-5
V gene: TRBV7-2
CDR3 length: 14
clone size: NA
D gene: TRBD1
CDR3 protein: CASSYDRGGQPQHF
CDR3 DNA: TGTGCCAGCAGCTACGACAGGGGTGGTCAGCCCCAGCATTTT

J gene: TRBJ2-7
V gene: TRBV14
CDR3 length: 13
clone size: few
D gene: NA
CDR3 protein: CASSQYLQGPKYF
CDR3 DNA: TGTGCCAGCAGCCAGTACCTACAGGGCCCAAAGTACTTC

J gene: TRBJ1-2
V gene: TRBV9
CDR3 length: 11
clone size: NA
D gene: NA
CDR3 protein: CASSVGGGYTF
CDR3 DNA: TGTGCCAGCAGCGTTGGGGGCGGCTACACCTTC

J gene: TRBJ1-2
V gene: TRBV30
CDR3 length: 14
clone size: NA
D gene: NA
CDR3 protein: CAWSFRSSNYGYTF
CDR3 DNA: TGTGCCTGGAGTTTCCGGTCCTCTAACTATGGCTACACCTTC

J gene: TRBJ2-4
V gene: TRBV29-1
CDR3 length: 15
clone size: NA
D gene: TRBD1
CDR3 protein: CSVAPGQGVKNIQYF
CDR3 DNA: TGCAGCGTTGCTCCGGGACAGGGCGTTAAAAACATTCAGTACTTC

J gene: TRBJ1-2
V gene: TRBV10-3
CDR3 length: 16
clone size: NA
D gene: NA
CDR3 protein: CAISEPGTASNYGYTF
CDR3 DNA: TGTGCCATCAGCGAACCAGGGACGGCCTCCAACTATGGCTACACCTTC

J gene: TRBJ2-7
V gene: TRBV7-2
CDR3 length: 15
clone size: NA
D gene: TRBD1
CDR3 protein: CASSFRTGSSYEQYF
CDR3 DNA: TGTGCCAGCAGCTTTCGGACAGGGAGCTCCTACGAGCAGTACTTC

J gene: TRBJ1-2
V gene: TRBV7-9
CDR3 length: 15
clone size: NA
D gene: TRBD1
CDR3 protein: CASSLVDRGAYGYTF
CDR3 DNA: TGTGCCAGCAGCTTAGTTGACAGGGGCGCCTATGGCTACACCTTC

J gene: TRBJ1-1
V gene: TRBV27
CDR3 length: 17
clone size: NA
D gene: NA
CDR3 protein: CASSPNQAAMGNTEAFF
CDR3 DNA: TGTGCCAGCAGTCCTAACCAGGCGGCGATGGGAAACACTGAAGCTTTCTTT

J gene: TRBJ1-2
V gene: TRBV4-3
CDR3 length: 16
clone size: NA
D gene: NA
CDR3 protein: CASSQVKDSANYGYTF
CDR3 DNA: TGCGCCAGCAGCCAAGTAAAAGACAGCGCTAACTATGGCTACACCTTC

J gene: TRBJ1-6
V gene: TRBV6-1
CDR3 length: 15
clone size: NA
D gene: TRBD1
CDR3 protein: CASSRDSSYNSPLHF
CDR3 DNA: TGTGCCAGCAGCAGGGACAGCTCCTATAATTCACCCCTCCACTTT

J gene: TRBJ1-3
V gene: TRBV5-5
CDR3 length: 12
clone size: few
D gene: NA
CDR3 protein: CASSLASSGEDF
CDR3 DNA: TGTGCCAGCAGCTTGGCCTCATCGGGTGAGGATTTT

J gene: TRBJ2-7
V gene: TRBV19
CDR3 length: 15
clone size: NA
D gene: NA
CDR3 protein: CASSITASASYEQYF
CDR3 DNA: TGTGCCAGTAGTATTACAGCATCAGCTTCGTACGAGCAGTACTTC

J gene: TRBJ2-5
V gene: TRBV30
CDR3 length: 12
clone size: NA
D gene: NA
CDR3 protein: CAWNMGKETQYF
CDR3 DNA: TGTGCCTGGAATATGGGGAAAGAGACCCAGTACTTC

J gene: TRBJ1-1
V gene: TRBV7-2
CDR3 length: 13
clone size: NA
D gene: TRBD1
CDR3 protein: CASSPGTGREAFF
CDR3 DNA: TGTGCCAGCAGCCCCGGGACAGGGCGGGAAGCTTTCTTT

J gene: TRBJ1-4
V gene: TRBV15
CDR3 length: 15
clone size: NA
D gene: TRBD1
CDR3 protein: CATSRTGATNEKLFF
CDR3 DNA: TGTGCCACCAGCAGGACAGGGGCAACTAATGAAAAACTGTTTTTT

J gene: TRBJ1-1
V gene: TRBV10-3
CDR3 length: 16
clone size: NA
D gene: NA
CDR3 protein: CASGGTGTFMNTEAFF
CDR3 DNA: TGTGCCTCGGGGGGGACGGGCACTTTTATGAACACTGAAGCTTTCTTT

J gene: TRBJ1-5
V gene: TRBV6-6
CDR3 length: 15
clone size: NA
D gene: TRBD1
CDR3 protein: CASSGRQGPNQPQHF
CDR3 DNA: TGTGCCAGCAGTGGGCGACAGGGACCTAATCAGCCCCAGCATTTT

J gene: TRBJ1-5
V gene: TRBV10-3
CDR3 length: 14
clone size: few
D gene: NA
CDR3 protein: CAISEAGGNQPQHF
CDR3 DNA: TGTGCCATCAGTGAGGCAGGGGGCAATCAGCCCCAGCATTTT

J gene: TRBJ1-6
V gene: TRBV7-2
CDR3 length: 14
clone size: NA
D gene: TRBD1
CDR3 protein: CASSKTGYNSPLHF
CDR3 DNA: TGTGCCAGCAGCAAGACAGGGTACAATTCACCCCTCCACTTT

J gene: TRBJ1-2
V gene: TRBV2
CDR3 length: 14
clone size: NA
D gene: TRBD1
CDR3 protein: CASRGDSEFYGYTF
CDR3 DNA: TGTGCCAGCAGGGGGGACAGTGAATTCTATGGCTACACCTTC

J gene: TRBJ1-2
V gene: TRBV18
CDR3 length: 14
clone size: NA
D gene: NA
CDR3 protein: CASSPDTTNYGYTF
CDR3 DNA: TGTGCCAGCTCACCAGACACGACTAACTATGGCTACACCTTC

J gene: TRBJ1-2
V gene: TRBV9
CDR3 length: 17
clone size: NA
D gene: TRBD1
CDR3 protein: CASSGGQTRGRGYGYTF
CDR3 DNA: TGTGCCAGCAGCGGGGGACAGACTCGCGGCAGGGGCTATGGCTACACCTTC

J gene: TRBJ2-5
V gene: TRBV15
CDR3 length: 17
clone size: once
D gene: TRBD2
CDR3 protein: CATSRTSGGASGETQYF
CDR3 DNA: TGTGCCACCAGCAGGACTAGCGGGGGGGCGAGCGGAGAGACCCAGTACTTC

J gene: TRBJ2-7
V gene: TRBV6-6
CDR3 length: 13
clone size: NA
D gene: NA
CDR3 protein: CASSYLASYEQYF
CDR3 DNA: TGTGCCAGCAGTTACCTCGCGTCCTACGAGCAGTACTTC

J gene: TRBJ1-1
V gene: TRBV9
CDR3 length: 14
clone size: NA
D gene: NA
CDR3 protein: CASSVVLGATEAFF
CDR3 DNA: TGTGCCAGCAGCGTAGTTCTGGGGGCCACTGAAGCTTTCTTT

J gene: TRBJ1-3
V gene: TRBV7-2
CDR3 length: 16
clone size: NA
D gene: NA
CDR3 protein: CASSLAPAGSGNTIYF
CDR3 DNA: TGTGCCAGCAGCTTAGCGCCCGCCGGGTCTGGAAACACCATATATTTT

J gene: TRBJ1-6
V gene: TRBV21-1
CDR3 length: 15
clone size: NA
D gene: NA
CDR3 protein: CASSRERWDNSPLHF
CDR3 DNA: TGTGCCAGCAGCAGAGAACGGTGGGATAATTCACCCCTCCACTTT

J gene: TRBJ2-7
V gene: TRBV29-1
CDR3 length: 14
clone size: NA
D gene: TRBD1
CDR3 protein: CSVDAGTGAYEQYF
CDR3 DNA: TGCAGCGTTGACGCCGGGACAGGGGCCTACGAGCAGTACTTC

J gene: TRBJ1-2
V gene: TRBV19
CDR3 length: 15
clone size: NA
D gene: NA
CDR3 protein: CASSSQSSTGYGYTF
CDR3 DNA: TGTGCCAGTAGTTCCCAATCCTCGACTGGCTATGGCTACACCTTC

J gene: TRBJ1-4
V gene: TRBV6-1
CDR3 length: 16
clone size: NA
D gene: TRBD1
CDR3 protein: CASREGQGAWGEKLFF
CDR3 DNA: TGTGCCAGCAGGGAAGGCCAGGGGGCTTGGGGTGAAAAACTGTTTTTT

J gene: TRBJ1-3
V gene: TRBV30
CDR3 length: 15
clone size: NA
D gene: TRBD1
CDR3 protein: CAWSGLDRDFFAIYF
CDR3 DNA: TGTGCCTGGAGTGGCTTGGACAGGGACTTCTTCGCCATATATTTT

J gene: TRBJ2-5
V gene: TRBV15
CDR3 length: 14
clone size: NA
D gene: NA
CDR3 protein: CATSRGTLEETQYF
CDR3 DNA: TGTGCCACCAGCAGAGGGACATTGGAGGAGACCCAGTACTTC

J gene: TRBJ2-1
V gene: TRBV7-8
CDR3 length: 13
clone size: NA
D gene: TRBD1
CDR3 protein: CASSTTGGREQFF
CDR3 DNA: TGTGCCAGCAGCACGACAGGGGGACGAGAGCAGTTCTTC

J gene: TRBJ2-7
V gene: TRBV27
CDR3 length: 15
clone size: NA
D gene: TRBD2
CDR3 protein: CASSLTSSGGYEQYF
CDR3 DNA: TGTGCCAGCAGCTTAACCTCTAGCGGGGGTTACGAGCAGTACTTC

J gene: TRBJ2-1
V gene: TRBV11-3
CDR3 length: 14
clone size: NA
D gene: NA
CDR3 protein: CASSPGVGIDEQFF
CDR3 DNA: TGTGCCAGCAGCCCAGGAGTCGGGATTGATGAGCAGTTCTTC

J gene: TRBJ1-1
V gene: TRBV6-4
CDR3 length: 13
clone size: NA
D gene: NA
CDR3 protein: CARSGPGGTEAFF
CDR3 DNA: TGTGCCAGAAGTGGGCCTGGGGGTACTGAAGCTTTCTTT

J gene: TRBJ2-7
V gene: TRBV23-1
CDR3 length: 13
clone size: NA
D gene: NA
CDR3 protein: CASRPDSRYEQYF
CDR3 DNA: TGCGCCAGCAGGCCGGACAGCCGCTACGAGCAGTACTTC

J gene: TRBJ2-7
V gene: TRBV2
CDR3 length: 15
clone size: NA
D gene: NA
CDR3 protein: CASRPNARGSDEQYF
CDR3 DNA: TGTGCCAGCAGACCTAACGCCAGGGGATCGGACGAGCAGTACTTC

J gene: TRBJ1-2
V gene: TRBV7-2
CDR3 length: 11
clone size: NA
D gene: NA
CDR3 protein: CASSFSYGYTF
CDR3 DNA: TGTGCCAGCAGCTTTAGCTATGGCTACACCTTC

J gene: TRBJ1-2
V gene: TRBV19
CDR3 length: 13
clone size: NA
D gene: NA
CDR3 protein: CASTNIEDYGYTF
CDR3 DNA: TGTGCCAGTACCAATATTGAGGACTATGGCTACACCTTC

J gene: TRBJ1-2
V gene: TRBV6-5
CDR3 length: 14
clone size: NA
D gene: TRBD1
CDR3 protein: CASRRTGDNYGYTF
CDR3 DNA: TGTGCCAGCAGGAGGACAGGGGATAACTATGGCTACACCTTC

J gene: TRBJ2-2
V gene: TRBV9
CDR3 length: 15
clone size: NA
D gene: TRBD1
CDR3 protein: CASSVRGQADGELFF
CDR3 DNA: TGTGCCAGCAGCGTAAGAGGACAGGCTGACGGGGAGCTGTTTTTT

J gene: TRBJ1-2
V gene: TRBV6-5
CDR3 length: 15
clone size: once
D gene: NA
CDR3 protein: CASRERGSSDYGYTF
CDR3 DNA: TGTGCCAGCAGGGAGAGGGGGTCCAGTGACTATGGCTACACCTTC

J gene: TRBJ2-1
V gene: TRBV6-5
CDR3 length: 14
clone size: NA
D gene: NA
CDR3 protein: CASSTLRADNEQFF
CDR3 DNA: TGTGCCAGCAGTACTTTGCGGGCGGACAATGAGCAGTTCTTC